A single sample gave rise to the 7 T cell receptor beta chains below, sequenced in a study of response to subunit inactivated influenza vaccine. One entry per CDR3 protein results from TCRdb running MiXCR on the RT-PCR reads. The data contain around 650,000 distinct CDR3 sequences, about a sixth of them singletons. The material was PBMCs from blood, obtained 11 to 12 days after vaccination. The receptors were gathered from a man aged 45-60 years who received an inactivated influenza vaccine.

The J gene is TRBJ1-5, the V gene TRBV10-3; perhaps TRBD1 as D (5 bases). Germline V lookup: CDR1 ENHRY, CDR2 SYGVKD. CDR3 length: 15 amino acids. V was cut by 10 bases and J by 2 bases, with 18 bases left in between. The CDR3 DNA is TGTGCCACCACCGAGACGCAGGGTGGCAATCAGCCCCAGCATTTT. Protein: CATTETQGGNQPQHF.

In its sample, this clonotype was seen a few times. The V gene is TRBV10-2, the J gene TRBJ2-3, with 7 bases fitting TRBD2. The length of the CDR3 is 15 residues. The V gene's germline CDR1 is WSHSY and CDR2 SAAADI. V was pared by 2 bases and J by 0 bases, with 2 bases of the junction left unmatched. CDR3 coding DNA: TGCGCCAGCAGTGAGAGGCGGGGGAGCACAGATACGCAGTATTTT. Translation gives CASSERRGSTDTQYF.

This clonotype was counted at least ten times. The chain links TRBV5-1 to TRBJ2-3, with D possibly matching TRBD1 (6 bases). V was clipped by 4 bases and J by 2 bases, with 11 bases between them. This CDR3 has 14 amino acids. CDR1 and CDR2 (germline): SGHRS, YFSETQ. This CDR3 reads CASSPGQLTDTQYF. CDR3 nucleotide sequence: TGCGCCAGCAGCCCTGGACAGCTCACAGATACGCAGTATTTT.

The V gene is TRBV7-9, the J gene TRBJ2-3; D might be TRBD2 (5 bases). The CDR3 is 16 amino acids. Germline CDR1 SEHNR, CDR2 FQNEAQ (reference sequence). The V end lost 4 bases, the J end lost 1 base, and 15 bases lay between the germline ends. CDR3 in DNA: TGTGCCAGCAGCTACTCCGCGGGTGCCGGCACAGATACGCAGTATTTT. This codes for CASSYSAGAGTDTQYF.

This clonotype has a count of ten or more. The chain joins TRBV24-1 to TRBJ2-2, with TRBD1 as a possible D gene (6 bases). Looked up from germline, CDR1 is KGHDR and CDR2 is SFDVKD. Deletions cut 5 bases from V and 3 bases from J, with 15 bases between. This CDR3 has 16 residues. This CDR3 is CATSAPGTQYTGELFF. The DNA of the CDR3 is TGTGCCACCAGTGCCCCTGGGACACAATACACCGGGGAGCTGTTTTTT.

This clonotype was seen a few times. The V and J genes are TRBV15 and TRBJ2-7, with TRBD2 matching over 10 bases. The junction had 9 bases not matched to a gene; V was cut back by 5 bases and J by 2 bases. The germline V gene encodes CDR1 LNHNV and CDR2 YYDKDF (reference sequence). The CDR3 consists of 16 residues. The CDR3 reads CATSFGRSGGTYEQYF. CDR3 in DNA: TGTGCCACCAGCTTTGGTCGTAGCGGGGGGACCTACGAGCAGTACTTC.

The sample holds a few counts of this clonotype. V and J are TRBV5-6 and TRBJ2-7; weak D call: TRBD1 (5 bases). Trimming left V 2 bases short and J 4 bases short, with 10 bases between. Germline loops: CDR1 SGHDT, CDR2 YYEEEE. The CDR3 contains 13 residues. CDR3 sequence reads: CASSFPSGYEQYF. As DNA, the CDR3 is TGTGCCAGCAGCTTCCCTTCAGGGTACGAGCAGTACTTC.